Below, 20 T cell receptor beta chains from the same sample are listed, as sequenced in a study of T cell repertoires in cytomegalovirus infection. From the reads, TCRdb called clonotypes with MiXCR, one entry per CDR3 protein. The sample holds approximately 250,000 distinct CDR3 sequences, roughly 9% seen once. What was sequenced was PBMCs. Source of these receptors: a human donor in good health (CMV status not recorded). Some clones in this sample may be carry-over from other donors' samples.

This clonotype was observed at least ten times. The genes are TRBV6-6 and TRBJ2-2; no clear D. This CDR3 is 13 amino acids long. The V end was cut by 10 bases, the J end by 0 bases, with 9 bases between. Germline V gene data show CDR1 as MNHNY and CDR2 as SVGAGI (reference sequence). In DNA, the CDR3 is TGTGCCACCCTCAGTCCGAACACCGGGGAGCTGTTTTTT. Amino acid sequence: CATLSPNTGELFF.

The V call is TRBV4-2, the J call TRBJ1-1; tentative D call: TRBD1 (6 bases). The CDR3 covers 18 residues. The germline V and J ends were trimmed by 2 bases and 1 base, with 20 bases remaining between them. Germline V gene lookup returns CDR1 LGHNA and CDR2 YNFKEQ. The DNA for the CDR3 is TGTGCCAGCAGCCAACCCCCCGGGGATACAGGGCGGAACACTGAAGCTTTCTTT. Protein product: CASSQPPGDTGRNTEAFF.

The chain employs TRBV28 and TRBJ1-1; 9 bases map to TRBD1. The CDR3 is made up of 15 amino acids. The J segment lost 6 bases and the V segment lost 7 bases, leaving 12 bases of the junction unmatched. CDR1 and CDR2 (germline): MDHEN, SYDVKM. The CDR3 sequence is CASTPGGQGHPEAFF. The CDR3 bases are TGTGCCAGCACCCCCGGTGGACAGGGGCACCCTGAAGCTTTCTTT.

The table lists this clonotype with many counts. In nucleotides, the CDR3 is TGTGCCAGCAGCTTAAATGGCGGGAGGGCCCAAGAGACCCAGTACTTC. Amino acids: CASSLNGGRAQETQYF. The chain uses TRBV7-2 and TRBJ2-5; TRBD2 matches 9 bases. Germline loops: CDR1 SGHTA, CDR2 FQGNSA. V was clipped by 2 bases and J by 1 base; unmatched bases: 5. This CDR3 comprises 16 residues.

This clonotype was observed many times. The CDR3, as DNA: TGTGCCAGCAGCTTTGATGGGACAGTTAATCAGCCCCAGCATTTT. It yields the protein CASSFDGTVNQPQHF. This chain links TRBV7-9 with TRBJ1-5, with 7 bases fitting TRBD1. Germline values: CDR1 SEHNR, CDR2 FQNEAQ (reference sequence). After removal of 3 bases from V and 4 bases from J, the junction contained 6 bases not matched to a gene. The CDR3 totals 15 residues.

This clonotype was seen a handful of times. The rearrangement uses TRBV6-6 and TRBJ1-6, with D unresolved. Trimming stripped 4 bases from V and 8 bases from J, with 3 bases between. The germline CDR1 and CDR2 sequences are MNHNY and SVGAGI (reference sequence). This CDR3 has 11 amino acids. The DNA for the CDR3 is TGTGCCAGCAGTTCTGATTCACCCCTCCACTTT. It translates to CASSSDSPLHF.

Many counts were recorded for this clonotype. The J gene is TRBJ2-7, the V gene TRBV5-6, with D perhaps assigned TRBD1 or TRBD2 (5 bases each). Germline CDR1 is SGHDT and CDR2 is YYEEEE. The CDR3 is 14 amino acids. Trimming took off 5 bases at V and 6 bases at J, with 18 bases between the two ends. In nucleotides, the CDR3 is TGTGCCAGCAGTTCTCCGGGACGTAGTGGCGAGCAGTACTTC. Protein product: CASSSPGRSGEQYF.

DNA for the CDR3: TGTGCCAGCAGTTGGACGGGGCATAATGAAAAACTGTTTTTT. Its protein product is CASSWTGHNEKLFF. The chain uses TRBV6-1 and TRBJ1-4; tentatively, D is TRBD1 (5 bases). V lost 5 bases, J lost 4 bases, and 11 bases lay in between. This CDR3 region has 14 residues. In germline, CDR1 is MNHNS, CDR2 SASEGT.

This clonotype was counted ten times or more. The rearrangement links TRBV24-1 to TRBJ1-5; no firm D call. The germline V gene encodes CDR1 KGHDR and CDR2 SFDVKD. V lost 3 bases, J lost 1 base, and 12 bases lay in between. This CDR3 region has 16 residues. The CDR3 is CATSDAEPRSNQPQHF. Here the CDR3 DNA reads TGTGCCACCAGTGATGCGGAACCTAGGAGCAATCAGCCCCAGCATTTT.

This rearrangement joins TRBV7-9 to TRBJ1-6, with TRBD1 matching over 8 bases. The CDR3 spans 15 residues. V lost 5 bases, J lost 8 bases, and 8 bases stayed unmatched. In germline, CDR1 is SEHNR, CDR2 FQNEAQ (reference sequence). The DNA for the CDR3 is TGTGCCAGCAGCCTAAGACAGGGACAGGATTCACCCCTCCACTTT. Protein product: CASSLRQGQDSPLHF.

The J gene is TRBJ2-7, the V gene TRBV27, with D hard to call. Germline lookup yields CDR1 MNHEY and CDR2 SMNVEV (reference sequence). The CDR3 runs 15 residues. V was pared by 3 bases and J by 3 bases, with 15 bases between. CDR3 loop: CASSFSATGLYEQYF. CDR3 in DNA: TGTGCCAGCAGTTTTTCGGCGACTGGCCTCTACGAGCAGTACTTC.

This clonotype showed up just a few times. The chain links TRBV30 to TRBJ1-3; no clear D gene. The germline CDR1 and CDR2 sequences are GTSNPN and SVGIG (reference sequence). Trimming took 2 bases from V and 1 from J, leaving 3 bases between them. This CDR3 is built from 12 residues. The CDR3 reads CAWSYSGNTIYF. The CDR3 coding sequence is TGTGCCTGGAGTTATTCTGGAAACACCATATATTTT. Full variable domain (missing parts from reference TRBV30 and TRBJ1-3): SQTIHQWPATLVQPVGSPLSLECTVEGTSNPNLYWYRQAAGRGLQLLFYSVGIGQISSEVPQNLSASRPQDRQFILSSKKLLLSDSGFYLCAWSYSGNTIYFGEGSWLTVV.

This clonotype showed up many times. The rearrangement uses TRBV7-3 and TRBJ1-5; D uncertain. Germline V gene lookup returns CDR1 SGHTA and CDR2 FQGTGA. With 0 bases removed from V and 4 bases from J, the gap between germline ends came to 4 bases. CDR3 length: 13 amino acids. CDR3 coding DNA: TGTGCCAGCAGCTTAACTACGAATCAGCCCCAGCATTTT. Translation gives CASSLTTNQPQHF.

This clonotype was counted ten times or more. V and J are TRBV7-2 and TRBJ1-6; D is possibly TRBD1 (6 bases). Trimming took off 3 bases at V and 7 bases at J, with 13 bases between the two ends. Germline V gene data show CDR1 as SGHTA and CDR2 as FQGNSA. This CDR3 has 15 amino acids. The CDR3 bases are TGTGCCAGCAGCTTCGTAGGACAGACAAATTCACCCCTCCACTTT. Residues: CASSFVGQTNSPLHF. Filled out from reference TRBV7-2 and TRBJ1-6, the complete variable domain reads GAGVSQSPSNKVTEKGKDVELRCDPISGHTALYWYRQSLGQGLEFLIYFQGNSAPDKSGLPSDRFSAERTGGSVSTLTIQRTQQEDSAVYLCASSFVGQTNSPLHFGNGTRLTVT.

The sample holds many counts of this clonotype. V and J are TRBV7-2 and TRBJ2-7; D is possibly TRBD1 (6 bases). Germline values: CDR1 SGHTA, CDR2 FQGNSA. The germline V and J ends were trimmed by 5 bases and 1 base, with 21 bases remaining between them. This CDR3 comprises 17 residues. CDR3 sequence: CASSPLPGQVDSYEQYF. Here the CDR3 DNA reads TGTGCCAGCAGCCCACTCCCGGGACAAGTGGATTCCTACGAGCAGTACTTC.

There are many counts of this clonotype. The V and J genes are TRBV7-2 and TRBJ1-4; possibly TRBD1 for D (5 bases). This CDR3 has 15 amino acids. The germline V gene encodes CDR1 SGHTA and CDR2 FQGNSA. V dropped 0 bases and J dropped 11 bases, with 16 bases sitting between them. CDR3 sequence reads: CASSLAGDGQKKLFF. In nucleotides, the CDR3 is TGTGCCAGCAGCTTAGCCGGGGACGGGCAGAAGAAACTGTTTTTT.

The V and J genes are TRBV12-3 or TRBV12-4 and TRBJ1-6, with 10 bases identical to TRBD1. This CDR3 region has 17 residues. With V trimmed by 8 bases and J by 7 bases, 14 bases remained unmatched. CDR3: CASHRQGASPWNSPLHF. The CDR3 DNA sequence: TGTGCCAGCCATAGACAGGGGGCTTCCCCCTGGAATTCACCCCTCCACTTT.

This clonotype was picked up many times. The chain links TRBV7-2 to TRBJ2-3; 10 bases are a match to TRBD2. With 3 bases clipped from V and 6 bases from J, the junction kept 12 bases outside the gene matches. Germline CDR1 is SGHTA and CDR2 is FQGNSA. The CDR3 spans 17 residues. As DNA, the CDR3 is TGTGCCAGCAGCTTGGGGTCGCTAGCGGGAGCCCCCGATACGCAGTATTTT. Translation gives CASSLGSLAGAPDTQYF.

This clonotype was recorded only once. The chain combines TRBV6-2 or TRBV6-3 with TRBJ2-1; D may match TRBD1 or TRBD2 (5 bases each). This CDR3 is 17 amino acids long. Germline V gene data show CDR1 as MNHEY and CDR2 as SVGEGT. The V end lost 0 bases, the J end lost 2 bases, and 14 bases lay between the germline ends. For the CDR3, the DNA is TGTGCCAGCAGTTACTCCGCCGGGGACCCCACCTACAATGAGCAGTTCTTC. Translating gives CASSYSAGDPTYNEQFF.

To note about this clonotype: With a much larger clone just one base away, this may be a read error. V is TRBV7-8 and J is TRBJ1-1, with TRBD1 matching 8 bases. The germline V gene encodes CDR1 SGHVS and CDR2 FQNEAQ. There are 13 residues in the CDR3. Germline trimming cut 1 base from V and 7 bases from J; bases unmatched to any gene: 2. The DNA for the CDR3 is TGTGCCAGCAGCTTAGAAGACAGGGGTGAAGCTTTCTTT. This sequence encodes CASSLEDRGEAFF.